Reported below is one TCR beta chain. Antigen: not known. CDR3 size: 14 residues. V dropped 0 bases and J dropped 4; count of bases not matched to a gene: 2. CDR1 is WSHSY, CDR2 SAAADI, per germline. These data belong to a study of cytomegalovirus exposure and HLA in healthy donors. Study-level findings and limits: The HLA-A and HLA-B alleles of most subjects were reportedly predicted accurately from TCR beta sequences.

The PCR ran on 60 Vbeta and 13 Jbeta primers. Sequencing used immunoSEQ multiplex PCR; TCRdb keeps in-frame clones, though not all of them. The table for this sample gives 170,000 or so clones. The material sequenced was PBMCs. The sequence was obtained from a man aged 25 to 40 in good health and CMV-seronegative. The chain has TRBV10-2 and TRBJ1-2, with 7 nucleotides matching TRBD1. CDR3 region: CASSESTGSYGYTF. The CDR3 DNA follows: TGCGCCAGCAGTGAGTCGACAGGGAGCTATGGCTACACCTTC.